This T cell receptor (beta chain) derives from a study of blood T cells in healthy people across ages. Study conclusions and caveats: Significant beta diversity loss was already apparent by age about 42, declining roughly linearly. Total diversity from one million sequenced T cells was likely underestimated. Researchers report that TCR beta diversity correlated strongly with naive T cell percentage.

The CDR3 is made up of 15 amino acids. V was clipped by 5 bases and J by 2 bases; unmatched bases: 6. CDR1 and CDR2 from the germline V gene are SNHLY and FYNNEI. Then a second PCR, running about 6 to 11 cycles, was carried out with a sample-barcoded 5' primer and a J-beta primer mix. Via MiXCR, TCRdb re-called the 5' RACE reads, giving one row per CDR3 protein. The sample lists more than 900,000 distinct CDR3 sequences; approximately 26% were seen once. For this clonotype: Its antigen is undetermined.

Another study also made use of these data, one on T cells of mothers and their children. That paper adds: A few healthy Caucasian mothers gave samples, and so did their six children.

This chain uses TRBV2 with TRBJ2-3; 8 nucleotides align to TRBD2. Specimen: blood. The TCR sequence derives from a girl aged 2 to 9 in good health. CDR3: CASSIAGQSTDTQYF. CDR3 nucleotides: TGTGCCAGCAGTATAGCGGGGCAGTCCACAGATACGCAGTATTTT.